Following are 21 T cell receptor beta chains from one sample sequenced in a study of human T cells and chemical hapten exposure. Each CDR3 protein is one row after TCRdb ran MiXCR on the RACE reads. The sample carries about 99,000 distinct CDR3 sequences, around 12% recorded once. Time point defined: patch test 1, 2 weeks after DPC sensitization. Documented treatment: therapeutic diphenylcyclopropenone sensitization with weekly scalp DPC. Sequencing was performed on whole blood, taken in connection with sensitization to the hapten diphenylcyclopropenone (DPC). These receptors all come from a woman between 40 and 50 years old with alopecia areata. Some clones in this sample may be carry-over from other donors' samples.

Turning to this clonotype: It may be a read error: a sequence one base away is much more abundant. The V and J genes are TRBV7-9 and TRBJ2-1; unclear D gene. CDR1 and CDR2 (germline): SEHNR, FQNEAQ (reference sequence). This CDR3 has 17 residues. As DNA, the CDR3 is TGTGCCAGCAGCTTAGCCCGCATCGAAAGCTCCTACAATGAGCGGTTCTTC. Protein product: CASSLARIESSYNERFF.

The chain is built from TRBV28 and TRBJ2-7, with 7 nucleotides matching TRBD2. Germline values: CDR1 MDHEN, CDR2 SYDVKM. The CDR3 totals 16 residues. The junction had 15 bases not matched to a gene; V was cut back by 3 bases and J by 7 bases. In nucleotides, the CDR3 is TGTGCCAGCAGTTTTTCGGGGGGAACGACTCTGTGGGAGCAGTACTTC. This gives the protein CASSFSGGTTLWEQYF.

The chain has TRBV2 and TRBJ2-3; TRBD1 might be the D (5 bases). The CDR3 has 14 residues. Germline loops: CDR1 SNHLY, CDR2 FYNNEI. V lost 0 bases and J lost 6, with 10 bases in between. The DNA of the CDR3 is TGTGCCAGCAGTGAAGCGAGCAGGGTGGATACGCAGTATTTT. This codes for CASSEASRVDTQYF.

This clonotype was seen repeatedly, ten times or more. This rearrangement joins TRBV7-6 to TRBJ2-5, with TRBD2 identical over 10 bases. With 6 bases clipped from V and 1 base from J, the junction kept 2 bases outside the gene matches. CDR3 length: 14 amino acids. From germline, CDR1 is SGHVS and CDR2 FNYEAQ. CDR3 nucleotides: TGTGCCAGCAGACGGACTAGCGGCCAAGAGACCCAGTACTTC. Protein product: CASRRTSGQETQYF.

The chain carries TRBV7-9 and TRBJ2-7; weak D call: TRBD2 (6 bases). CDR3 length: 15 amino acids. The V gene's germline CDR1 is SEHNR and CDR2 FQNEAQ (reference sequence). Trimming shortened V by 2 bases and J by 2 bases, and 13 bases separated the two germline ends. The CDR3 is CASSLSGASPYEQYF. CDR3 DNA: TGTGCCAGCAGCTTATCGGGAGCCTCCCCCTACGAGCAGTACTTC.

This clonotype was recorded many times. The chain couples TRBV14 to TRBJ2-1; TRBD2 aligns across 13 bases. With 4 bases clipped from V and 15 bases from J, the junction kept 9 bases outside the gene matches. This CDR3 has 14 residues. Germline loops: CDR1 SGHDN, CDR2 FVKESK. DNA for the CDR3: TGTGCCAGCAGCCGGACTAGCGGGAGTGGATTTCTGTTCTTC. The encoded protein is CASSRTSGSGFLFF.

This clonotype has a handful of counts. The gene calls are TRBV18 and TRBJ2-7, with D tentatively TRBD1 (5 bases). Trimming stripped 2 bases from V and 7 bases from J, with 12 bases between. Germline CDR1 reads KGHSH; CDR2 reads LQKENI. The CDR3 has 13 amino acids. The DNA for the CDR3 is TGTGCCAGCTCACCATACCACCAGGGAGAGCAGTACTTC. It translates to CASSPYHQGEQYF. The full variable domain, in which reference TRBV18 and TRBJ2-7 provide the parts outside the CDR3, is NAGVMQNPRHLVRRRGQEARLRCSPMKGHSHVYWYRQLPEEGLKFMVYLQKENIIDESGMPKERFSAEFPKEGPSILRIQQVVRGDSAAYFCASSPYHQGEQYFGPGTRLTVT.

In its sample, this clonotype was seen a few times. This sequence joins TRBV7-3 and TRBJ2-3; TRBD2 is a possible D gene (5 bases). The ends were cut back, 3 bases at V and 0 bases at J, with 7 bases in the middle. The CDR3 runs 14 residues. Germline CDR1 SGHTA, CDR2 FQGTGA. CDR3 sequence: CASSFGGSTDTQYF. CDR3 coding DNA: TGTGCCAGCAGCTTCGGAGGAAGCACAGATACGCAGTATTTT.

This clonotype was detected many times. The chain has TRBV5-6 and TRBJ2-4; tentatively, D is TRBD1 or TRBD2 (6 bases each). Trimming took off 6 bases at V and 0 bases at J, with 25 bases between the two ends. Germline CDR1 SGHDT, CDR2 YYEEEE. This CDR3 is built from 19 residues. The CDR3, as DNA: TGTGCCAGCACCCGAGAGGGGGGATTAGGCACCTTAGCCAAAAACATTCAGTACTTC. Translated: CASTREGGLGTLAKNIQYF.

The rearrangement joins TRBV28 to TRBJ2-5, with D unclear. V gave up 3 bases and J gave up 1 base, with 6 bases separating them. Per germline, CDR1 MDHEN and CDR2 SYDVKM. The CDR3 totals 13 residues. CDR3 sequence reads: CASSLPVQETQYF. Here the CDR3 DNA reads TGTGCCAGCAGTTTGCCCGTCCAAGAGACCCAGTACTTC.

The rearrangement links TRBV9 to TRBJ2-3, with TRBD2 matching over 7 bases. Germline V gives CDR1 SGDLS, CDR2 YYNGEE. The CDR3 covers 18 residues. Losses at the gene ends were 0 bases for V and 2 bases for J; bases not matched to a gene: 12. The CDR3 protein is CASSVGAGLAAPTDTQYF. The CDR3 coding sequence is TGTGCCAGCAGCGTAGGAGCCGGGCTAGCGGCCCCCACAGATACGCAGTATTTT.

The chain uses TRBV20-1 and TRBJ2-7, with 10 bases identical to TRBD2. The CDR3 runs 14 residues. Germline-derived CDR1 and CDR2 are DFQATT and SNEGSKA (reference sequence). The trim removed 6 bases at V and 7 bases at J, leaving 12 bases unmatched. CDR3 DNA: TGCAGTGCCCACGGGCTAGCGGGAGTTTGGGAGCAGTACTTC. This codes for CSAHGLAGVWEQYF.

This clonotype was counted at least ten times. The CDR3 region has the DNA TGTGCCAGCAGCTTCGGGACAGAATATGGCTACACCTTC. Its translation: CASSFGTEYGYTF. The V and J genes are TRBV5-6 and TRBJ1-2; 7 bases align to TRBD1. CDR3 length: 13 amino acids. Germline CDR1 and CDR2: SGHDT and YYEEEE. After removal of 2 bases from V and 5 bases from J, the junction contained 3 bases not matched to a gene. Full variable domain (outside the CDR3, taken from reference TRBV5-6 and TRBJ1-2): DAGVTQSPTHLIKTRGQQVTLRCSPKSGHDTVSWYQQALGQGPQFIFQYYEEEERQRGNFPDRFSGHQFPNYSSELNVNALLLGDSALYLCASSFGTEYGYTFGSGTRLTVV.

This clonotype was recorded many times. The chain links TRBV7-3 to TRBJ1-1; TRBD1 agrees at 8 bases. V was pared by 2 bases and J by 4 bases, with 6 bases of the junction left unmatched. CDR1 and CDR2 from the germline V gene are SGHTA and FQGTGA. The CDR3 length is 15 residues. CDR3 residues: CASSLSVTGGTEAFF. In DNA form, the CDR3 reads TGTGCCAGCAGCTTATCCGTTACAGGGGGCACTGAAGCTTTCTTT.

This clonotype has more than one count but fewer than ten. The chain recombines TRBV12-3 or TRBV12-4 with TRBJ2-2, with unresolved D. V gave up 3 bases and J gave up 3 bases, with 5 bases separating them. CDR3 length equals 13 residues. The CDR3 spells CASSFRDTGELFF. As DNA, the CDR3 is TGTGCCAGCAGTTTTCGTGACACCGGGGAGCTGTTTTTT.

This clonotype was observed a few times. The CDR3 region has the DNA TGTGCCAGCAGTGAAGCCTCCCCACCCCTCCACTTT. Residues: CASSEASPPLHF. This sequence joins TRBV2 and TRBJ1-6; D unresolved. V shed 0 bases and J shed 11 bases, with 5 bases lying between them. Germline V CDR1 and CDR2: SNHLY, FYNNEI. CDR3 length: 12 residues. The variable domain in full, with the rest retrieved from reference TRBV2 and TRBJ1-6, is EPEVTQTPSHQVTQMGQEVILRCVPISNHLYFYWYRQILGQKVEFLVSFYNNEISEKSEIFDDQFSVERPDGSNFTLKIRSTKLEDSAMYFCASSEASPPLHFGNGTRLTVT.

The CDR3 DNA reads as TGTGCCAGCTCACCACGGGAGGGATTGAACACTGAAGCTTTCTTT. This encodes CASSPREGLNTEAFF. The chain uses TRBV18 and TRBJ1-1; no clear D. Germline V gene sequence: CDR1 KGHSH, CDR2 LQKENI. The CDR3 has 15 amino acids. V shed 1 base and J shed 0 bases, with 9 bases lying between them.

The chain carries TRBV28 and TRBJ1-1; no clear D gene. Germline CDR1 and CDR2: MDHEN and SYDVKM. Trimming pared 9 bases from V and 5 bases from J, leaving 13 bases between. The CDR3 is 12 amino acids. CDR3 in DNA: TGTGCCAGTTCAGTGTTGAGTACTGAAGCTTTCTTT. Protein product: CASSVLSTEAFF.

In this sample, this clonotype turned up many times. The V and J genes are TRBV5-6 and TRBJ1-5; D might be TRBD1 (5 bases). The germline CDR1 and CDR2 sequences are SGHDT and YYEEEE. The ends were cut back, 2 bases at V and 1 base at J, with 16 bases in the middle. The CDR3 contains 17 residues. This chain's CDR3 is CASSFMDGGGSNQPQHF. The CDR3, as DNA: TGTGCCAGCAGCTTCATGGACGGCGGGGGAAGCAATCAGCCCCAGCATTTT.

This clonotype was seen a handful of times. This chain joins TRBV12-3 or TRBV12-4 and TRBJ2-7; perhaps D is TRBD1 or TRBD2 (5 bases each). This CDR3 contains 15 residues. Between the trimmed V and J ends, which lost 3 bases and 2 bases, there was a span of 14 bases. The CDR3, as DNA: TGTGCCAGCAGTTTCGGGGCGACGCATCCCTACGAGCAGTACTTC. Its translation: CASSFGATHPYEQYF.

This clonotype was picked up a small number of times. The chain carries TRBV19 and TRBJ1-5, with 11 bases aligning to TRBD1. The trim removed 4 bases at V and 7 bases at J, leaving 9 bases unmatched. The CDR3 consists of 16 residues. Germline values: CDR1 LNHDA, CDR2 SQIVND (reference sequence). In DNA, the CDR3 is TGTGCCAGTAGTACCTTCGGACAGGGGGCCGGGCAGCCCCAGCATTTT. Its translation is CASSTFGQGAGQPQHF.